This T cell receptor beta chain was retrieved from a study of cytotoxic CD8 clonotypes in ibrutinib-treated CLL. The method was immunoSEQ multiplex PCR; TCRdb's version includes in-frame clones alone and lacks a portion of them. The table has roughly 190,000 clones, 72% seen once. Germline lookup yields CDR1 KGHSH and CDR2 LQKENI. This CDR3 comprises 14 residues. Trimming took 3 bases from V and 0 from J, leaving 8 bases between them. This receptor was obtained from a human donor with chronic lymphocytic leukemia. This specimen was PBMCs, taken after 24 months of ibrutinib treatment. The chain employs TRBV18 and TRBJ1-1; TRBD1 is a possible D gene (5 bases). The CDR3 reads CASSPRAVNTEAFF. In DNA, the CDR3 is TGTGCCAGCTCACCCAGGGCCGTGAACACTGAAGCTTTCTTT. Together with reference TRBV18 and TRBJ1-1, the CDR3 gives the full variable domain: NAGVMQNPRHLVRRRGQEARLRCSPMKGHSHVYWYRQLPEEGLKFMVYLQKENIIDESGMPKERFSAEFPKEGPSILRIQQVVRGDSAAYFCASSPRAVNTEAFFGQGTRLTVV.